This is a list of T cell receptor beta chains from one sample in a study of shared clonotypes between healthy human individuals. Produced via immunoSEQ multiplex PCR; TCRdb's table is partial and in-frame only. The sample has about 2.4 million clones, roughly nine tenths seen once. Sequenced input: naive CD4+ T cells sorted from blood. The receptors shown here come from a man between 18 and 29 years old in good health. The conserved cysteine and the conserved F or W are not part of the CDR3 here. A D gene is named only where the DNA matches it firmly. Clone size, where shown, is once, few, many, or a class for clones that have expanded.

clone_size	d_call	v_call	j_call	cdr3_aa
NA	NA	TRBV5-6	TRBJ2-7	ASSLRPYEQY
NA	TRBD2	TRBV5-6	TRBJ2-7	ASSLLSLAATRSYEQY
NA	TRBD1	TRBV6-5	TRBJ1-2	ASSTTPDRGNGYT
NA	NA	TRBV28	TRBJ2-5	ASSLQGLVTQY
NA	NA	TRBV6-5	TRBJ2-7	ASTLDTYEQY
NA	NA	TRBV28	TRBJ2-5	ASTRGWAQETQY
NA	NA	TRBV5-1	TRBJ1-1	ASSLAPRGNTEAF
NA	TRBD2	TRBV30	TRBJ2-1	AWSGSTSGGSYNEQF
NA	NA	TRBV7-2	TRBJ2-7	ASSRGGSSYEQY
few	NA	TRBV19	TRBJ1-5	ASSILGRGDSSNQPQH
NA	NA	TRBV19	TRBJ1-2	ASSAKGTTNYGYT
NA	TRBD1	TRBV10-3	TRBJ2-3	AIRDRGTDTQY
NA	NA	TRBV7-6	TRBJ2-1	ASSSSPGTEQF
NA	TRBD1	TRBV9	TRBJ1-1	ASSKWTGGALTEAF
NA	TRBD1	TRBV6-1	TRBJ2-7	ASSGTVLSYEQY
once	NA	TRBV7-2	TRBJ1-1	ASNDGGNTEAF
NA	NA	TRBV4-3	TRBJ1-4	ASSQDWRVATNEKLF
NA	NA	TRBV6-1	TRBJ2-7	ASSEPPAANSYEQY
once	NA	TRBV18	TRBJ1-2	ASSPLPTGDYGYT
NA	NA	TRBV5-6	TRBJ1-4	ASSLGEGASEKLF
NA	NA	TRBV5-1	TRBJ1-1	ASSLANLGKTEAF
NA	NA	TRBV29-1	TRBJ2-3	SVLFLDTQY
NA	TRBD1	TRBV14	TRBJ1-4	ASSQGQGTNEKLF
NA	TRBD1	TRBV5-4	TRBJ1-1	ASSLMGQGSVRAF
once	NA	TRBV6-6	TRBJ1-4	ASSYSRGLGDEKLF
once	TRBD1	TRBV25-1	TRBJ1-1	ASRPLGRGLLDTEAF
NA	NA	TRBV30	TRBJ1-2	AWMRGGIYGYT
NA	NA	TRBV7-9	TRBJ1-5	ASSLGDTAVQPQH
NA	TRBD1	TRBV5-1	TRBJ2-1	ASSSTGTVTDEQF
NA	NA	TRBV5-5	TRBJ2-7	ASSPGPSYEQY
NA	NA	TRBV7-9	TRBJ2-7	ASSYDSYEQY
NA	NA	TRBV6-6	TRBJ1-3	ASSYGGGNTIY
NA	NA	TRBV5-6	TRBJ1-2	ASSLDEATYGYT
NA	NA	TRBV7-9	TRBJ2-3	ASSPRGWDPTDTQY
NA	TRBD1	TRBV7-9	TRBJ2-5	ASSLSDRAETQY
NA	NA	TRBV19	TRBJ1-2	ASSSQVPFPVGYT
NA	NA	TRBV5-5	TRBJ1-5	ASSLAGVSNQPQH
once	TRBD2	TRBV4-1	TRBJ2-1	ASSQEGLAGLNEQF
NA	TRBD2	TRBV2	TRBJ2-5	ASRGSGTSKETQY
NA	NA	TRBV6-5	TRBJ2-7	ASSYQRSYEQY
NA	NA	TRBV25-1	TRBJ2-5	ASSYRDGETQY
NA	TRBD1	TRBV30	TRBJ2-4	ASMDRGSSIQY
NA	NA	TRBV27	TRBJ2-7	ASRGVSYEQY
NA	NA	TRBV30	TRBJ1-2	AWSVGQLNYGYT